The present entry profiles one T cell receptor (beta chain) with its context. What it binds is unknown. TCRdb fed the PCR reads into MiXCR, producing one record per CDR3 protein. This sample has under 350,000 distinct CDR3 sequences, with roughly 24% found just once. This record comes from a study of molecular identifiers for immune sequencing clone quantification. Study-level background: Four of five RNA aliquots from around 20,000 or 100,000 naive CD8 T cells were sequenced.

Sorting defined naive CD8 T cells as CD8+CD4-CCR7+CD45RA+. Whole-study results and caveats: Spiked Jurkat TCR RNA from one cell was reportedly detectable among over 800,000 naive cells.

V shed 6 bases and J shed 6 bases, with 15 bases lying between them. The CDR3 runs 13 residues. The TCR comes from a human donor in good health. Some libraries in this study had Jurkat cell RNA spiked in. The chain joins TRBV12-3 or TRBV12-4 to TRBJ2-7; D unresolved. The sample taken for sequencing was naive CD8+ T cells from blood, with Jurkat cell RNA spiked in. Stated subset: FACS-sorted CD8+CD4-CCR7+CD45RA+ naive T cells. The CDR3 here is CASSHPEISEQYF. As DNA, the CDR3 is TGTGCCAGCAGCCATCCCGAAATTTCCGAGCAGTACTTC.